Listed below are T cell receptor beta chains from one sample, sequenced in a study of regulatory T cells in long-lasting Graves disease. TCRdb reprocessed the multiplex PCR reads via MiXCR and lists one record per CDR3 protein. Of under 700,000 distinct CDR3 sequences in the sample, roughly 15% were seen once. This sample was also put to use in a study of T cells in Graves' hyperthyroidism and ophthalmopathy.

Sequencing used peripheral blood mononuclear cells (PBMCs), obtained at new diagnosis, from a patient treated with antithyroid drugs. These receptors came from a woman in her forties or fifties with Graves disease. Both conserved end residues are part of each CDR3. The D gene is left open where the match is weak. Expanded clones get a size class; other rows say once, few or many, or leave the size out.

J	size	V	D	DNA	CDR3
TRBJ2-3	-	TRBV19	-	TGTGCCAGTAGTATAGCGGCAGACAGCACAGATACGCAGTATTTT	CASSIAADSTDTQYF
TRBJ2-1	-	TRBV19	-	TGTGCCAGTAGTATACAGGGACCTGAGCAGCTCTTC	CASSIQGPEQLF
TRBJ2-1	-	TRBV27	TRBD2	TGTGCCAGCAGTATCATAGCGGGAGGGCGCGATGAGCAGTTCTTC	CASSIIAGGRDEQFF
TRBJ2-1	-	TRBV10-3	TRBD2	TGTGCCATCAGTAGCAAAGCGGGGGCGACCTACAATGAGCAGTTCTTC	CAISSKAGATYNEQFF
TRBJ1-1	-	TRBV19	-	TGTGCCAGTAGCAAACCCGCGGGGTTTCTGAACACTGAAGCTTTCTTT	CASSKPAGFLNTEAFF
TRBJ1-5	many	TRBV28	-	TGTGCCAGCGGTCCCACGTCGGGACAATGGGTTGTTGGATTGAATCAGCCCCAGCATTTT	CASGPTSGQWVVGLNQPQHF
TRBJ2-4	once	TRBV2	TRBD1	TGTGCCAGCACCTTCAGGGGGCCGCCGTACATTCAGTACTTC	CASTFRGPPYIQYF
TRBJ1-2	-	TRBV28	-	TGTGCCAGCAGACCCCGGGCCCCTGGAGGCTACACCTTC	CASRPRAPGGYTF
TRBJ2-1	-	TRBV5-5	TRBD1	TGTGCCAGCAGCGTCCCTGGACAGGGGGTCCACAATGAGCAGTTCTTC	CASSVPGQGVHNEQFF
TRBJ2-1	many	TRBV11-3	-	TGTGCCAGCAGCCACCTGAGTGGGGGCAATGAGCAGTTCTTC	CASSHLSGGNEQFF
TRBJ2-2	few	TRBV7-2	-	TGTGCCAGCAGCTTAGTTTCCTCCCCGGGACCGGCGGGCACCGGGGAGCTGTTTTTT	CASSLVSSPGPAGTGELFF
TRBJ2-5	few	TRBV20-1	TRBD2	TGCAGTGCCAGCGGGGGGGCCGGGTTATCATCATCGGAGACCCAGTACTTC	CSASGGAGLSSSETQYF